Shown below are 32 T cell receptor beta chains from a single sample sequenced in a study of T cell changes during pregnancy in multiple sclerosis. Here immunoSEQ multiplex PCR was the method, and the copy in TCRdb shows in-frame clones only, minus some. The sample lists about 50,000 clones, roughly 95% occurring once. This material consisted of CD4+ T cells from peripheral blood mononuclear cells, taken in the third trimester of pregnancy. Receptor source: a female donor with multiple sclerosis, enrolled in a pregnancy study.

V usage is TRBV7-3 and J usage is TRBJ2-1, with 9 nucleotides matching TRBD2. Unmatched junction bases numbered 0, after V lost 1 base and J lost 2 bases. Germline V gene lookup returns CDR1 SGHTA and CDR2 FQGTGA. This CDR3 is 15 amino acids long. The CDR3 loop is CASSLIAGAYNEQFF. The DNA of the CDR3 is TGTGCCAGCAGCTTAATAGCGGGAGCCTACAATGAGCAGTTCTTC.

There are a few counts of this clone. The CDR3 DNA reads TGTGCCAGCAGCAAAGTTCGGGGATACGAGCAGTACTTC. This gives the protein CASSKVRGYEQYF. The chain carries TRBV21-1 and TRBJ2-7; the DNA was not compared with TRBD2, the D call given in the table. TRBV21-1 counts as a pseudogene. CDR3 length: 13 residues.

This chain connects TRBV25-1 to TRBJ1-3; D may be TRBD1 (5 bases). The CDR3 length is 16 residues. Germline loops: CDR1 MGHDK, CDR2 SYGVNS. V gave up 2 bases and J gave up 0 bases, with 11 bases separating them. Written as DNA, the CDR3 is TGTGCCAGCAGTGAAATAGTGGGGGGCTCTGGAAACACCATATATTTT. Its translation is CASSEIVGGSGNTIYF.

The chain recombines TRBV14 with TRBJ2-7; D unresolved. Germline CDR1 is SGHDN and CDR2 is FVKESK. The CDR3 totals 18 residues. Trimming left V 0 bases short and J 3 bases short, with 21 bases between. CDR3 sequence (DNA): TGTGCCAGCAGCCAAGATAGTTTACGGGTACACGTTTTCTACGAGCAGTACTTC. The encoded protein is CASSQDSLRVHVFYEQYF.

This clone was found once. CDR3 DNA: TGTGCCAGCAGTTCTAGCGGGTTGGGTCGGGAGACCCAGTACTTC. Amino acids: CASSSSGLGRETQYF. The V gene is TRBV27, the J gene TRBJ2-5; TRBD2 matches at 8 bases. The CDR3 runs to 15 residues. Germline loops: CDR1 MNHEY, CDR2 SMNVEV (reference sequence). V was clipped by 4 bases and J by 5 bases; unmatched bases: 9.

V is TRBV10-3 and J is TRBJ1-1, with D possibly matching TRBD1 (6 bases). Germline V gene sequence: CDR1 ENHRY, CDR2 SYGVKD. The CDR3 is 13 residues long. V shed 8 bases and J shed 10 bases, with 20 bases lying between them. The CDR3 loop is CAIWGPPSRRAFF. The CDR3 nucleotides are TGTGCCATCTGGGGGCCCCCCTCAAGGCGAGCTTTCTTT.

This sequence joins TRBV18 and TRBJ1-6, with D hard to call. V lost 5 bases to trimming and J lost 8 bases, with 19 bases between them. In germline, CDR1 is KGHSH, CDR2 LQKENI. The length of the CDR3 is 16 residues. The CDR3 region has the DNA TGTGCCAGCTCATACTACCGGGATCGCTTGGATTCACCCCTCCACTTT. Encoded protein: CASSYYRDRLDSPLHF.

The rearrangement uses TRBV29-1 and TRBJ2-7, with TRBD2 as a possible D gene (6 bases). This CDR3 comprises 13 residues. Germline lookup yields CDR1 SQVTM and CDR2 ANQGSEA. V lost 6 bases, J lost 5 bases, and 17 bases lay in between. The CDR3 loop is CSVGRRFAHEQYF. The CDR3 DNA follows: TGCAGCGTGGGGAGGCGGTTTGCCCACGAGCAGTACTTC.

This clone is a singleton in its sample. J is TRBJ2-2 and V is TRBV19; D possibly corresponds to TRBD1 (6 bases). The V end was cut by 8 bases, the J end by 6 bases, with 13 bases between. Germline CDR1 and CDR2: LNHDA and SQIVND (reference sequence). The CDR3 sequence is 13 residues long. The chain's CDR3 is CASVQGGPGELFF. The CDR3 nucleotides are TGTGCCAGTGTACAGGGTGGACCCGGGGAGCTGTTTTTT.

The chain is built from TRBV6-5 and TRBJ1-2; D call uncertain. Trimming left V 9 bases short and J 4 bases short, with 12 bases between. The CDR3 extends over 12 amino acids. CDR1 is MNHEY, CDR2 SVGAGI, per germline. The CDR3 region has the DNA TGTGCCAGTAGCGGGGATAGCTATGGCTACACCTTC. Translated, it gives CASSGDSYGYTF.

V gene TRBV7-2 combines with J gene TRBJ1-1; D not resolved. V was clipped by 6 bases and J by 4 bases, with 12 bases between them. Germline-derived CDR1 and CDR2 are SGHTA and FQGNSA. This CDR3 contains 13 residues. CDR3 sequence (DNA): TGTGCCAGCAGGAAGACATCCTTCACTGAAGCTTTCTTT. Protein sequence: CASRKTSFTEAFF.

This clone was counted once. The CDR3 bases are TGCGCCAGCAGCCAAGGCCCAACCGGGGGGGAGCTGGAGCTGTTTTTT. Its protein is CASSQGPTGGELELFF. This chain uses TRBV4-3 with TRBJ2-2; 8 nucleotides align to TRBD2. There are 16 residues in the CDR3. CDR1 is LGHNA, CDR2 YSLEER, per germline. Trimming cost V 1 base and J 10 bases; bases outside gene matches: 11.

The chain recombines TRBV6-5 with TRBJ1-6; D gene uncertain. The germline V gene has CDR1 MNHEY and CDR2 SVGAGI. V lost 3 bases and J 0 bases, leaving 9 bases between the germline ends. The CDR3 has 16 amino acids. DNA for the CDR3: TGTGCCAGCAGTTATAGTAAGAGCTCCTATAATTCACCCCTCCACTTT. Its protein is CASSYSKSSYNSPLHF.

This chain joins TRBV9 and TRBJ1-1; no firm D call. The CDR3 runs to 15 residues. V was clipped by 0 bases and J by 0 bases, with 9 bases between them. The germline V gene has CDR1 SGDLS and CDR2 YYNGEE. The CDR3 DNA follows: TGTGCCAGCAGCGTAGTTCCGGTCATGAACACTGAAGCTTTCTTT. It translates to CASSVVPVMNTEAFF.

The chain couples TRBV28 to TRBJ2-7; D is possibly TRBD2 (6 bases). V was cut by 2 bases and J by 6 bases, with 29 bases left in between. There are 19 residues in the CDR3. CDR1 is MDHEN, CDR2 SYDVKM, per germline. CDR3 DNA: TGTGCCAGCAGTTTAGGGCCGCAGCTCGGGCGGACCCTGGAGGGCGAGCAGTACTTC. Amino acid sequence: CASSLGPQLGRTLEGEQYF.

This sequence joins TRBV9 and TRBJ1-4; D call uncertain. V lost 0 bases to trimming and J lost 5 bases, with 17 bases between them. Germline V lookup: CDR1 SGDLS, CDR2 YYNGEE. CDR3 size: 17 residues. The CDR3 region is CASSVGPVGAGNEKLFF. DNA for the CDR3: TGTGCCAGCAGCGTAGGCCCCGTGGGCGCAGGAAATGAAAAACTGTTTTTT. The full variable domain, with the rest looked up from reference TRBV9 and TRBJ1-4, is DSGVTQTPKHLITATGQRVTLRCSPRSGDLSVYWYQQSLDQGLQFLIQYYNGEERAKGNILERFSAQQFPDLHSELNLSSLELGDSALYFCASSVGPVGAGNEKLFFGSGTQLSVL.

This clone has just a few counts. The chain is built from TRBV2 and TRBJ1-1; 9 bases are a match to TRBD1. Germline CDR1 SNHLY, CDR2 FYNNEI. The V segment lost 1 base and the J segment 4 bases; nucleotides outside the gene matches: 4. The CDR3 length is 15 residues. The CDR3 nucleotides are TGTGCCAGCAGTGAAGACAGGGGGCGGGGCACTGAAGCTTTCTTT. This sequence encodes CASSEDRGRGTEAFF.

V is TRBV30 and J is TRBJ2-5; TRBD2 matches 10 bases. Germline trimming cut 2 bases from V and 4 bases from J; bases unmatched to any gene: 1. The length of the CDR3 is 13 residues. The germline gives CDR1 GTSNPN, CDR2 SVGIG (reference sequence). CDR3 residues: CAWSPSGRETQYF. CDR3 DNA: TGTGCCTGGAGTCCTAGCGGGAGAGAGACCCAGTACTTC.

The V call is TRBV11-2, the J call TRBJ2-7; 14 bases line up with TRBD2. Germline V gene sequence: CDR1 SGHAT, CDR2 FQNNGV. After removal of 2 bases from V and 5 bases from J, the junction contained 2 bases not matched to a gene. This CDR3 is 15 amino acids long. This CDR3 is CASSLKGLAGDEQYF. Written as DNA, the CDR3 is TGTGCCAGCAGCTTAAAGGGACTAGCGGGAGACGAGCAGTACTTC. Based on the CDR3 plus reference TRBV11-2 and TRBJ2-7, the full variable domain is EAGVAQSPRYKIIEKRQSVAFWCNPISGHATLYWYQQILGQGPKLLIQFQNNGVVDDSQLPKDRFSAERLKGVDSTLKIQPAKLEDSAVYLCASSLKGLAGDEQYFGPGTRLTVT.

The J gene is TRBJ2-3, the V gene TRBV7-2, with 9 positions matching TRBD2. Germline-derived CDR1 and CDR2 are SGHTA and FQGNSA. Germline trimming cut 0 bases from V and 7 bases from J; bases unmatched to any gene: 23. The CDR3 loop spans 21 amino acids. CDR3 residues: CASSLAGLAAGGHRRTNTQYF. The CDR3 nucleotides read TGTGCCAGCAGCTTAGCGGGGTTGGCAGCGGGGGGCCACCGACGCACGAATACGCAGTATTTT.

V and J are TRBV25-1 and TRBJ1-4, with TRBD1 as a possible D gene (6 bases). This CDR3 is built from 13 residues. With 3 bases removed from V and 8 bases from J, the gap between germline ends came to 10 bases. In germline, CDR1 is MGHDK, CDR2 SYGVNS. CDR3 in DNA: TGTGCCAGCAGTGAGGACAGTCAAGAAAAACTGTTTTTT. Translated: CASSEDSQEKLFF.

The V and J genes are TRBV5-4 and TRBJ2-7; 11 positions agree with TRBD2. J was trimmed by 4 bases and V by 3 bases; bases with no gene match: 3. This CDR3 spans 14 amino acids. Germline V lookup: CDR1 SGHNT, CDR2 YYREEE (reference sequence). CDR3 protein: CASSSGLAAYEQYF. The CDR3 nucleotides read TGTGCCAGCAGCTCGGGACTAGCGGCTTACGAGCAGTACTTC.

The chain recombines TRBV6-5 with TRBJ2-7; possible D gene TRBD1, 6 bases. V was shortened by 5 bases and J by 0 bases, with 11 bases between the two germline ends. The CDR3 extends over 14 amino acids. Germline V gene lookup returns CDR1 MNHEY and CDR2 SVGAGI. The DNA for the CDR3 is TGTGCCAGCAGTCAACAGGGTTACTCCTACGAGCAGTACTTC. Its translation: CASSQQGYSYEQYF.

The chain recombines TRBV28 with TRBJ2-2; TRBD2 aligns across 10 bases. The CDR3 consists of 18 residues. The V segment lost 2 bases and the J segment 4 bases; nucleotides outside the gene matches: 10. Germline V CDR1 and CDR2: MDHEN, SYDVKM. The CDR3 loop is CASSLPLAGSRGTGELFF. The CDR3 DNA follows: TGTGCCAGCAGTTTACCACTAGCGGGATCTCGGGGCACCGGGGAGCTGTTTTTT.

This rearrangement joins TRBV18 to TRBJ1-3, with 9 nucleotides matching TRBD1. The CDR3 is 18 residues long. From germline, CDR1 is KGHSH and CDR2 LQKENI. V lost 5 bases, J lost 4 bases, and 15 bases stayed unmatched. The DNA for the CDR3 is TGTGCCAGCTCAGCACAACCGGAGGGACAGGGTTCCGGAAACACCATATATTTT. Translation: CASSAQPEGQGSGNTIYF. Complete variable domain (other parts from reference TRBV18 and TRBJ1-3): NAGVMQNPRHLVRRRGQEARLRCSPMKGHSHVYWYRQLPEEGLKFMVYLQKENIIDESGMPKERFSAEFPKEGPSILRIQQVVRGDSAAYFCASSAQPEGQGSGNTIYFGEGSWLTVV.

V gene TRBV7-2 combines with J gene TRBJ1-2, with 7 bases matching TRBD1. The germline V gene has CDR1 SGHTA and CDR2 FQGNSA. The trim removed 0 bases at V and 7 bases at J, leaving 5 bases unmatched. This CDR3 contains 14 residues. DNA of the CDR3: TGTGCCAGCAGCTTAGCGGAGGGGGCTGGTGGCTACACCTTC. Translation: CASSLAEGAGGYTF.

The chain links TRBV19 to TRBJ1-4; 9 nucleotides align to TRBD1. CDR1 LNHDA and CDR2 SQIVND come from the germline V gene (reference sequence). This CDR3 is 14 amino acids long. With V trimmed by 7 bases and J by 7 bases, 7 bases remained unmatched. The CDR3 DNA sequence: TGTGCCAGTAACAGGGGGCGGATGATTGAAAAACTGTTTTTT. Translated, it gives CASNRGRMIEKLFF.

V and J are TRBV7-2 and TRBJ1-2, with 8 bases aligning to TRBD1. The junction had 8 bases not matched to a gene; V was cut back by 4 bases and J by 4 bases. Germline lookup yields CDR1 SGHTA and CDR2 FQGNSA. The CDR3 totals 15 residues. The CDR3 protein is CASSYHGTGLYGYTF. DNA of the CDR3: TGTGCCAGCAGCTACCATGGGACAGGCCTCTATGGCTACACCTTC.

The DNA for the CDR3 is TGTGCCAGTAGTATAAAGGGACAGGGGGCTAACACTGAAGCTTTCTTT. It is translated as CASSIKGQGANTEAFF. V gene TRBV19 combines with J gene TRBJ1-1; 12 bases map to TRBD1. In germline, CDR1 is LNHDA, CDR2 SQIVND (reference sequence). The length of the CDR3 is 16 residues. Trimming at V came to 2 bases and at J to 2 bases, leaving 3 bases not matched to a gene.

The chain has TRBV10-3 and TRBJ1-6; the D is unclear. CDR1 is ENHRY and CDR2 is SYGVKD in the germline V gene. CDR3 size: 15 residues. Trimming cost V 10 bases and J 7 bases, with 20 bases left between them. The CDR3 here is CATDPGLAGNSPLHF. The CDR3, as DNA: TGTGCCACCGACCCGGGCCTCGCGGGGAATTCACCCCTCCACTTT.

The chain combines TRBV21-1 with TRBJ2-4; the table's TRBD2 call for D was not verified on the DNA. TRBV21-1 is a recognized pseudogene. The length of the CDR3 is 19 residues. The CDR3 is CASSIISEGKADYKNIQYF. The CDR3, as DNA: TGTGCCAGCAGCATAATCTCGGAGGGTAAGGCCGACTACAAAAACATTCAGTACTTC.

The count of this clone is one. The chain joins TRBV10-3 to TRBJ2-7; D remains unclear. The CDR3 loop spans 12 amino acids. The germline V gene has CDR1 ENHRY and CDR2 SYGVKD. Trimming removed 8 bases from V and 0 bases from J, with 8 bases in between. In DNA, the CDR3 is TGTGCCATCGCTGGCAGCTCCTACGAGCAGTACTTC. The encoded protein is CAIAGSSYEQYF.